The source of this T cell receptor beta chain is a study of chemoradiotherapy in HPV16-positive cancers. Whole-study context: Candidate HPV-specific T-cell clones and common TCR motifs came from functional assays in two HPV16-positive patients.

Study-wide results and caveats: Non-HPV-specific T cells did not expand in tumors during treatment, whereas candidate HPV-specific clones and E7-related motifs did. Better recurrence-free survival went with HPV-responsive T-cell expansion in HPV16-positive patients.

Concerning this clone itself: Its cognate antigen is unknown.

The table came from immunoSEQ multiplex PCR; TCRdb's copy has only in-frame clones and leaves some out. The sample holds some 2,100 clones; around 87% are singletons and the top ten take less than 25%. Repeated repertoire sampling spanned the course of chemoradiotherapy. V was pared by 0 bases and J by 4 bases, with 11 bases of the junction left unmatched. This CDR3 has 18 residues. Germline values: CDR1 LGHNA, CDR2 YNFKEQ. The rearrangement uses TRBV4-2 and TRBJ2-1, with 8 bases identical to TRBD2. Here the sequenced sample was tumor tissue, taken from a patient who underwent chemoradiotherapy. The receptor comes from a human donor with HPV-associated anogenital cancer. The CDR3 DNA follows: TGTGCCAGCAGCCAAGATCGGGAGGCGGGAGGCCCGTACAATGAGCAGTTCTTC. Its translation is CASSQDREAGGPYNEQFF.